This T cell receptor beta chain was profiled in a study of T cells after yellow fever vaccination. MiXCR, run by TCRdb on the 5' RACE reads, gives a single entry per CDR3 protein. Among about 500,000 distinct CDR3 sequences, less than 20% were seen once, and the ten largest hold 15% to 20%. This CDR3 has 16 amino acids. Per germline, CDR1 SNHLY and CDR2 FYNNEI. V lost 6 bases and J 2 bases, leaving 17 bases between the germline ends. The rearrangement uses TRBV2 and TRBJ1-3; the D gene is possibly TRBD1 (5 bases). Material: PBMCs, obtained about 5 days after the first yellow fever vaccination. The clonotype originates from a man younger than 35 who received the YFV17D yellow fever vaccine. The CDR3 loop is CASRGPTATTGNTIYF. CDR3 DNA sequence: TGTGCCAGCAGAGGTCCGACAGCGACAACTGGAAACACCATATATTTT.